This TCR beta chain was recovered during a study of blood T cell repertoires in COVID-19. The wider study: The United States, Italy and Spain provided the acute and convalescent COVID-19 samples. PBMCs, B-cell-depleted T cells, or T cells provided the cDNA or gDNA that made up the material.

The germline V gene encodes CDR1 KGHSH and CDR2 LQKENI. V dropped 3 bases and J dropped 2; count of bases not matched to a gene: 12. The CDR3 runs 18 residues. In the original analysis: Estimates of nucleated cell counts were drawn from the amplification of reference gene primers. Generated by immunoSEQ multiplex PCR, the TCRdb table keeps only in-frame clones and is missing some. Clone size and the V and J calls come from that table; the DNA yielded D and trimming. The table shows approximately 55,000 clones, with around 86% occurring only once. Sequencing was done on a sample of peripheral blood. The TCR sequence derives from a man aged 50 or older with active COVID-19. The chain has TRBV18 and TRBJ2-3; the match to TRBD2 covers 9 bases. The CDR3 bases are TGTGCCAGCTCACCCCCGGTTTCTAGCGGGGTGAACACAGATACGCAGTATTTT. Its protein is CASSPPVSSGVNTDTQYF.